Following are 21 T cell receptor beta chains from one sample sequenced in a study of CD8 T cells in ankylosing spondylitis. TCRdb recomputed calls from the 5' RACE reads with MiXCR, one row per CDR3 protein. The data hold 250,000 to 400,000 distinct CDR3 sequences, with more than 9% observed a single time. The sample was blood, either unsorted or a sorted T cell fraction (not recorded which). Source of these receptors: a female donor with ankylosing spondylitis or in good health (not recorded which).

This clonotype was seen repeatedly, ten times or more. The CDR3: CASSYTSTDTQYF. The CDR3 region has the DNA TGCGCCAGCAGCTACACTAGCACAGATACGCAGTATTTT. The chain has TRBV5-1 and TRBJ2-3; D is uncertain. V lost 3 bases to trimming and J lost 0 bases, with 5 bases between them. The CDR3 is 13 amino acids. Germline assignment: CDR1 SGHRS and CDR2 YFSETQ.

Remarks on this clonotype: This may come from a read error, since a much larger clone is one base off. This sequence joins TRBV28 and TRBJ2-2; D uncertain. The germline V gene encodes CDR1 MDHEN and CDR2 SYDVKM. Trimming removed 7 bases from V and 1 base from J, with 10 bases in between. This CDR3 region has 14 residues. The CDR3: CASIHPWNTGELFF. Here the CDR3 DNA reads TGTGCCAGCATTCACCCGTGGAACACCGGGGAGCTGTTTTTT.

Many counts were recorded for this clonotype. J is TRBJ1-2 and V is TRBV5-1; possible D gene TRBD1, 5 bases. Germline CDR1 SGHRS, CDR2 YFSETQ. The V end was cut by 4 bases, the J end by 6 bases, with 10 bases between. The CDR3 has 12 amino acids. The CDR3 protein is CASSPLGDGYTF. The CDR3 DNA follows: TGCGCCAGCAGCCCGCTGGGGGATGGCTACACCTTC.

This clonotype was counted between two and nine times. V gene TRBV10-3 combines with J gene TRBJ2-7; 8 nucleotides line up with TRBD2. Trimming cost V 10 bases and J 6 bases; bases outside gene matches: 14. Germline values: CDR1 ENHRY, CDR2 SYGVKD. This CDR3 is built from 14 residues. This CDR3 is CATRLSGEITEQYF. CDR3 DNA sequence: TGTGCCACCAGACTTAGCGGGGAGATAACCGAGCAGTACTTC.

This clonotype was seen more than once but under ten times. This sequence joins TRBV5-1 and TRBJ2-3, with D perhaps matching TRBD1 or TRBD2 (5 bases each). The V gene lost 6 bases and the J gene lost 3 bases, with 17 bases spanning the gap. Germline-derived CDR1 and CDR2 are SGHRS and YFSETQ. The CDR3 loop spans 15 amino acids. The CDR3 sequence: CASKLTVGVTDTQYF. CDR3 bases: TGCGCCAGCAAATTGACCGTGGGGGTGACAGATACGCAGTATTTT.

Points on this clonotype: It may be a read error: a sequence one base away is much more abundant. CDR3 in amino acids: CAIYPGQGGTDTEYF. Written as DNA, the CDR3 is TGTGCCATCTATCCGGGACAGGGCGGGACAGATACGGAGTATTTT. The chain carries TRBV10-3 and TRBJ2-3; 9 bases map to TRBD1. The CDR3 consists of 15 residues. From germline, CDR1 is ENHRY and CDR2 SYGVKD.

The chain uses TRBV28 and TRBJ1-2; no firm D call. From germline, CDR1 is MDHEN and CDR2 SYDVKM. This CDR3 has 19 amino acids. Trimming removed 5 bases at V and 2 bases at J, with 27 bases between. Written as DNA, the CDR3 is TGTGCCAGCAGTCTTGCTAAAGGTTCAACGGGTCCGGGAAACTATGGCTACACCTTC. It yields the protein CASSLAKGSTGPGNYGYTF.

The sample holds many counts of this clonotype. The V gene is TRBV20-1, the J gene TRBJ2-2, with no clear D. The CDR3 runs 16 residues. V lost 0 bases and J 6 bases, leaving 17 bases between the germline ends. Germline values: CDR1 DFQATT, CDR2 SNEGSKA (reference sequence). The CDR3 region has the DNA TGCAGTGCTAGAGATCCCAGGTCAAGAGGATCCGGGGAGCTGTTTTTT. Translation: CSARDPRSRGSGELFF.

This clonotype showed up just a few times. J is TRBJ2-5 and V is TRBV4-3; 7 bases agree with TRBD2. CDR3 length: 15 residues. Looked up from germline, CDR1 is LGHNA and CDR2 is YSLEER. The ends lost 0 bases at V and 5 bases at J; junction bases unmatched: 6. The CDR3, as DNA: TGCGCCAGCAGCCAAGATAGGGCGGGAGTGGAGACCCAGTACTTC. It codes for CASSQDRAGVETQYF.

There are a few counts of this clonotype. The chain carries TRBV20-1 and TRBJ2-7; 12 nucleotides match TRBD2. Germline CDR1 is DFQATT and CDR2 is SNEGSKA (reference sequence). CDR3 length: 17 amino acids. J gave up 0 bases and V 3 bases, and 9 bases lay outside the gene matches. The CDR3, as DNA: TGCAGTGCTAGGCGCGGGACTAGCGGGTTCTTCTCCTACGAGCAGTACTTC. Translated: CSARRGTSGFFSYEQYF.

Ten or more counts support this clonotype. The genes are TRBV20-1 and TRBJ2-1; D remains ambiguous. Trimming removed 0 bases at V and 6 bases at J, with 15 bases between. The CDR3 loop spans 15 amino acids. Germline CDR1 and CDR2: DFQATT and SNEGSKA (reference sequence). The CDR3 coding sequence is TGCAGTGCTAGAGATCTGCTAGTTGTTGCCAATGAGCAGTTCTTC. Translating gives CSARDLLVVANEQFF.

V gene TRBV6-5 combines with J gene TRBJ2-5; 15 bases fit TRBD2. The CDR3 covers 19 residues. The V segment lost 0 bases and the J segment 1 base; nucleotides outside the gene matches: 6. Germline CDR1 reads MNHEY; CDR2 reads SVGAGI. The CDR3 is CASSYSGGLAGGIQETQYF. The CDR3 DNA follows: TGTGCCAGCAGTTACTCGGGGGGACTAGCGGGGGGAATCCAAGAGACCCAGTACTTC.

The sample holds many counts of this clonotype. The chain recombines TRBV12-3 or TRBV12-4 with TRBJ2-2, with 8 positions matching TRBD1. CDR3 length: 16 amino acids. Trimming cost V 3 bases and J 0 bases; bases outside gene matches: 3. CDR3 sequence (DNA): TGTGCCAGCAGTTTGTCAGGGGGCCCGAACACCGGGGAGCTGTTTTTT. Translating it yields CASSLSGGPNTGELFF.

This clonotype was counted many times. This rearrangement joins TRBV4-1 to TRBJ1-6; 9 positions match TRBD1. CDR3 size: 13 residues. CDR1 is MGHRA and CDR2 is YSYEKL in the germline V gene. Trimming cost V 7 bases and J 8 bases; bases outside gene matches: 3. The CDR3 loop reads CASNRDRDSPLHF. In nucleotides, the CDR3 is TGCGCCAGCAACCGGGACAGGGATTCACCCCTCCACTTT.

The genes are TRBV28 and TRBJ2-5; no reliable D call. Germline CDR1 and CDR2: MDHEN and SYDVKM. Trimming removed 2 bases from V and 5 bases from J, with 15 bases in between. The CDR3 runs to 15 residues. The CDR3 DNA sequence: TGTGCCAGCAGTTTAGTGGCCCCGATTGGGGAGACCCAGTACTTC. This gives the protein CASSLVAPIGETQYF.

This clonotype has a count of ten or more. The chain employs TRBV20-1 and TRBJ2-1; D gene uncertain. This CDR3 has 15 residues. The germline V gene encodes CDR1 DFQATT and CDR2 SNEGSKA (reference sequence). With 5 bases removed from V and 2 bases from J, the gap between germline ends came to 16 bases. The CDR3, as DNA: TGCAGTGCTCCCTCCCCGGGTCTACCCTACAATGAGCAGTTCTTC. Translating it yields CSAPSPGLPYNEQFF.

This clonotype was recorded at least ten times. V usage is TRBV7-3 and J usage is TRBJ1-2; possibly TRBD1 for D (6 bases). V lost 4 bases and J lost 3, with 12 bases in between. CDR3 length: 14 residues. The germline V gene encodes CDR1 SGHTA and CDR2 FQGTGA. The CDR3 sequence is CASSSHRDYYGYTF. CDR3 nucleotide sequence: TGTGCCAGCAGCTCACACAGGGATTACTATGGCTACACCTTC.

This clonotype appeared many times. This chain joins TRBV29-1 and TRBJ2-5; the D is unclear. The CDR3 runs to 12 residues. Germline CDR1 SQVTM, CDR2 ANQGSEA. V was cut by 3 bases and J by 3 bases, with 8 bases left in between. CDR3 in amino acids: CSVEGLEETQYF. CDR3 in DNA: TGCAGCGTTGAGGGGTTAGAAGAGACCCAGTACTTC.

The chain combines TRBV20-1 with TRBJ2-7; D remains unclear. The germline CDR1 and CDR2 sequences are DFQATT and SNEGSKA (reference sequence). V was pared by 3 bases and J by 0 bases, with 12 bases between. The CDR3 loop spans 14 amino acids. CDR3 in amino acids: CSASIEWSSYEQYF. CDR3 bases: TGCAGTGCTAGCATCGAGTGGAGCTCCTACGAGCAGTACTTC.

This clonotype was counted many times. The chain links TRBV9 to TRBJ2-3, with TRBD2 matching over 8 bases. V was clipped by 5 bases and J by 3 bases; unmatched bases: 8. The CDR3 is 15 residues long. CDR1 and CDR2 from the germline V gene are SGDLS and YYNGEE. The DNA of the CDR3 is TGTGCCAGCAGGCGGGAGGTCAGTAGGACAGATACGCAGTATTTT. This gives the protein CASRREVSRTDTQYF.

In its sample, this clonotype was seen many times. The J gene is TRBJ2-5, the V gene TRBV5-1; tentatively, D is TRBD2 (5 bases). The CDR3 totals 14 residues. Germline assignment: CDR1 SGHRS and CDR2 YFSETQ. V was shortened by 0 bases and J by 1 base, with 7 bases between the two germline ends. The CDR3 sequence is CASSLGTGQETQYF. CDR3 in DNA: TGCGCCAGCAGCTTGGGGACTGGCCAAGAGACCCAGTACTTC.